This T cell receptor beta chain was sequenced for a study of T-cell reconstitution after alpha-beta-depleted transplantation in children. The study, taken as a whole, reports: Certain patients had high TCRbeta diversity at day 60, and it came from recipient T cells and thymic progenitors that survived. Approximately two months post-transplant, alpha-beta T cells reportedly originated from several hundred expanded graft clones. Once a year had passed after transplant, T-cell counts and diversity came mostly from newly produced T cells.

As regards this clonotype: Its target is not known.

The CDR3 has 13 residues. V was shortened by 6 bases and J by 6 bases, with 15 bases between the two germline ends. Per the germline V gene, CDR1 is DFQATT and CDR2 is SNEGSKA (reference sequence). Molecular barcoding with unique molecular identifiers was used for the TCRbeta library. TCRdb itself ran the PCR reads through MiXCR, one entry per CDR3 protein. The sample has some 130,000 distinct CDR3 sequences, about a tenth seen once. The sequencing used PBMCs, mostly from graft donor cells, collected 180 days after TCRalphabeta/CD19-depleted stem cell transplant. This clonotype originated in a girl under three years old who had a stem cell transplant for combined immunodeficiency, so the T cells may come from the graft donor. V and J are TRBV20-1 and TRBJ2-1; possibly TRBD1 or TRBD2 for D (6 bases each). CDR3 coding DNA: TGCAGTGCCTCAACGGGGGCACCCAATGAGCAGTTCTTC. Encoded protein: CSASTGAPNEQFF.